This TCR beta chain was recovered during a study of T cells after yellow fever vaccination (dated by TCRdb to between 2019 and 2020). Concerning the study at large: The SMART-Seq v4 Ultra Low Input RNA kit was used to prepare libraries from fractions with low cell numbers. To track T-cell clones before and after primary and booster YFV17D yellow fever vaccination, bulk TCR alpha and beta repertoires were sequenced longitudinally. Two healthy male donors, one aged 18 to 29 and one aged 30 to 40 years, made up the cohort. Blood samples were taken at several timepoints before and after primary and secondary immunization, and bulk PBMC replicates and cell subsets were isolated. Findings and caveats that apply to the study as a whole: Compared with the primary T-cell response, the secondary T-cell response was faster but weaker, reaching its peak on day 5 rather than on day 15. Only two donors were included in the study, so the extent to which the findings can be generalized is limited. Most clones expanded after primary vaccination (almost 97% of CD4 and roughly 90% of CD8) were re-detected after the booster, suggesting that broad memory maintenance occurred. A small share of clonotypes occurred in both CD4 and CD8 compartments, likely arising from convergent recombination. Because abundant contaminating clonotypes from the bulk population could be contained in FACS-sorted repertoires, computational filtering was required.

Comments on this clonotype: This receptor's antigen is unknown. No clone much larger than this one lies a single base away; base qualities are absent.

The treatment or condition label on this specimen signifies: live attenuated yellow fever vaccine strain. At each blood-draw timepoint, two biological replicates of bulk PBMCs were obtained. PBMCs were isolated from peripheral blood using a standard Ficoll-Paque protocol. TriZol was used to extract RNA from bulk PBMCs, CD4 and CD8 fractions, and dextramer-positive and dextramer-negative fractions. TCR cDNA was synthesized by 5'RACE template switching, which introduced a universal primer site and unique molecular identifiers. Priming for cDNA synthesis came from both the TCR alpha and TCR beta constant segments. Library amplification used two PCR steps, and the second PCR step added sample barcodes and sequencing adapters. Sequencing of libraries was performed on Illumina HiSeq 2500 (2x100 bp) or NovaSeq (2x150 bp). The paper's processing steps were these. MIGEC was used to demultiplex reads and collapse the reads into UMI consensus sequences, and MiXCR was used for V(D)J alignment. Vaccine-responding clonotypes were defined with edgeR using replicate PBMC samples, requiring FDR below 0.01 and a log2 fold change above 5 up to day 15. Each bulk clonotype received a CD4 or CD8 identity based on whether the sequenced CD4 or CD8 repertoire contained that clonotype at higher abundance. TCRdb reanalyzed the raw reads on its own, using fastp at Q25 for trimming and MiXCR for clone calling, and kept in-frame beta chains. Rows are combined by CDR3 protein, so each entry shows the most common genes and DNA. The V and J calls were not made by the authors but by TCRdb's processing. Counted in this sample were 500,000 to 650,000 distinct CDR3 sequences; roughly 14% of them appeared once. The ten largest clonotypes hold about 14% of the sample.

Sequences DFQATT (CDR1) and SNEGSKA (CDR2) are obtained from the germline V gene (reference sequence). Taken from cysteine to phenylalanine, the CDR3 has 13 residues. The retained sequence is limited to the CDR3, 39 bases, with the frame set at the first base. At the junction V is shortened by 6 bases and J by 5 bases, with 17 bases in between. In this chain, TRBV20-1 is recombined with TRBJ2-7; possibly the D gene is TRBD2, per 5 matching bases. The sample was PBMCs, taken on the day of the yellow fever booster vaccination. The clonotype originates from a man aged 30-40 years who received the YFV17D yellow fever vaccine. At the DNA level, the sequence is TGCAGTGCCTCACCATCGGGGATCCACGAGCAGTACTTC. This is translated as CSASPSGIHEQYF.